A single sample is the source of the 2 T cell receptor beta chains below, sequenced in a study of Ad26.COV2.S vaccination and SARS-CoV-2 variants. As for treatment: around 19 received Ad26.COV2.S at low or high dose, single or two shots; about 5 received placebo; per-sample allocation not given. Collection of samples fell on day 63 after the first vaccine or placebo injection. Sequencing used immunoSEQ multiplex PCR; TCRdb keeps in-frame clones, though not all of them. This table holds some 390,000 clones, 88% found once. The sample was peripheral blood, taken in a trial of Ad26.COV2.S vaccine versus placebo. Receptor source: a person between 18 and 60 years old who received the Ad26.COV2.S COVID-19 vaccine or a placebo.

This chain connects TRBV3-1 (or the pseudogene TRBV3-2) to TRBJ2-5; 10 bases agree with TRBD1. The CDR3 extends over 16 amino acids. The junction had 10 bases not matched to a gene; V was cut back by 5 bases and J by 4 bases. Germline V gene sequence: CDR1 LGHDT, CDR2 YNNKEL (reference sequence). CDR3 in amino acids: CASSFGGQGPIETQYF. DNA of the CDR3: TGTGCCAGCAGCTTCGGGGGACAGGGGCCCATAGAGACCCAGTACTTC.

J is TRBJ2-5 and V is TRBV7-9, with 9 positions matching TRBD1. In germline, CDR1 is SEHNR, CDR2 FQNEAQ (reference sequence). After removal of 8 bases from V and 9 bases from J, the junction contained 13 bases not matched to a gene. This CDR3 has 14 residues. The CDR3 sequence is CASSDRGNLSPQYF. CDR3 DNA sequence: TGTGCCAGCTCGGACAGGGGAAATCTTAGCCCCCAGTACTTC. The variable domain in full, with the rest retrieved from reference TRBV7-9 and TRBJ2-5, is DTGVSQNPRHKITKRGQNVTFRCDPISEHNRLYWYRQTLGQGPEFLTYFQNEAQLEKSRLLSDRFSAERPKGSFSTLEIQRTEQGDSAMYLCASSDRGNLSPQYFGPGTRLLVL.